This passage covers 26 T cell receptor beta chains from one sample sequenced in a study of blood T cell repertoires in COVID-19. This table comes from immunoSEQ multiplex PCR, and its TCRdb copy is limited to in-frame clones, with some not included. The table lists 95,000 to 150,000 clones, more than 75% of them singletons. Specimen: peripheral blood. The receptor source for this set is a woman in her 70s with acute or convalescent COVID-19.

The chain carries TRBV19 and TRBJ1-5; unclear D gene. The germline V gene has CDR1 LNHDA and CDR2 SQIVND (reference sequence). The V end was cut by 4 bases, the J end by 0 bases, with 10 bases between. The length of the CDR3 is 15 residues. The CDR3 region is CASSTWQYSNQPQHF. The CDR3 region has the DNA TGTGCCAGTAGTACCTGGCAGTATAGCAATCAGCCCCAGCATTTT.

The chain links TRBV10-3 to TRBJ1-1; D is unresolved. Trimming shortened V by 3 bases and J by 3 bases, and 8 bases separated the two germline ends. From germline, CDR1 is ENHRY and CDR2 SYGVKD. The CDR3 covers 13 residues. CDR3 sequence (DNA): TGTGCCATCAGTGAAACTCCGGACACTGAAGCTTTCTTT. This sequence encodes CAISETPDTEAFF.

The chain combines TRBV28 with TRBJ1-2; a weak D match, TRBD1 (5 bases). The length of the CDR3 is 13 residues. Trimming took off 2 bases at V and 6 bases at J, with 10 bases between the two ends. Germline CDR1 is MDHEN and CDR2 is SYDVKM. The CDR3 is CASSLTGRNGYTF. DNA of the CDR3: TGTGCCAGCAGTTTAACAGGAAGGAATGGCTACACCTTC.

The V call is TRBV11-3, the J call TRBJ2-3; 9 bases match TRBD1. CDR1 is SGHNT and CDR2 is YENEEA in the germline V gene. Trimming at V came to 5 bases and at J to 6 bases, leaving 6 bases not matched to a gene. CDR3 length: 14 amino acids. CDR3 bases: TGTGCCAGCAGCCAGGGACAGGGATCGGATACGCAGTATTTT. This gives the protein CASSQGQGSDTQYF.

This chain uses TRBV2 with TRBJ2-7; tentative D call: TRBD2 (6 bases). The germline gives CDR1 SNHLY, CDR2 FYNNEI. The CDR3 has 13 amino acids. V was shortened by 2 bases and J by 6 bases, with 11 bases between the two germline ends. CDR3 sequence reads: CASSESLAGEQYF. For the CDR3, the DNA is TGTGCCAGCAGTGAATCACTAGCAGGCGAGCAGTACTTC.

The V and J genes are TRBV2 and TRBJ2-5, with TRBD2 matching 7 bases. V lost 4 bases and J lost 5; bases outside the gene matches: 13. This CDR3 is 16 amino acids long. From germline, CDR1 is SNHLY and CDR2 FYNNEI. The CDR3 DNA follows: TGTGCCAGCAGTGGGATTGCGGGGGAAACTAGGGAGACCCAGTACTTC. It encodes CASSGIAGETRETQYF. The full variable domain, completed using reference TRBV2 and TRBJ2-5, is EPEVTQTPSHQVTQMGQEVILRCVPISNHLYFYWYRQILGQKVEFLVSFYNNEISEKSEIFDDQFSVERPDGSNFTLKIRSTKLEDSAMYFCASSGIAGETRETQYFGPGTRLLVL.

This clone was detected once. The DNA for the CDR3 is TGCGCCAGCAGCTTGGAGGCAGGGGGCGGGAATGAGCAGTTCTTC. Translation: CASSLEAGGGNEQFF. The V call is TRBV5-1, the J call TRBJ2-1; 8 positions match TRBD1. The V segment lost 0 bases and the J segment 7 bases; nucleotides outside the gene matches: 6. CDR3 length: 15 amino acids. The germline gives CDR1 SGHRS, CDR2 YFSETQ.

This chain links TRBV27 with TRBJ1-1; a possible D gene is TRBD1 (6 bases). CDR1 is MNHEY and CDR2 is SMNVEV in the germline V gene (reference sequence). The CDR3 has 17 amino acids. Trimming cost V 1 base and J 5 bases, with 20 bases left between them. The CDR3 bases are TGTGCCAGCAGTTTATACGTTCGGCGGGGGCGCGTGACTGAAGCTTTCTTT. It specifies CASSLYVRRGRVTEAFF.

In DNA, the CDR3 is TGTGCCAGCAGCACGACAGGGGACTACGAGCAGTACTTC. Translating it yields CASSTTGDYEQYF. V gene TRBV11-3 combines with J gene TRBJ2-7; the match to TRBD1 covers 8 bases. Trimming cost V 5 bases and J 3 bases; bases outside gene matches: 3. Germline V lookup: CDR1 SGHNT, CDR2 YENEEA. This CDR3 region has 13 residues. Full variable domain (rest looked up from reference TRBV11-3 and TRBJ2-7): EAGVVQSPRYKIIEKKQPVAFWCNPISGHNTLYWYLQNLGQGPELLIRYENEEAVDDSQLPKDRFSAERLKGVDSTLKIQPAELGDSAVYLCASSTTGDYEQYFGPGTRLTVT.

V gene TRBV5-4 combines with J gene TRBJ1-6; a possible D gene is TRBD1 (6 bases). This CDR3 has 14 amino acids. Germline CDR1 SGHNT, CDR2 YYREEE (reference sequence). Trimming shortened V by 4 bases and J by 5 bases, and 10 bases separated the two germline ends. The CDR3 protein is CASSQDRDNSPLHF. The DNA of the CDR3 is TGTGCCAGCAGCCAGGACAGAGATAATTCACCCCTCCACTTT. The full variable domain, in which reference TRBV5-4 and TRBJ1-6 provide the parts outside the CDR3, is ETGVTQSPTHLIKTRGQQVTLRCSSQSGHNTVSWYQQALGQGPQFIFQYYREEENGRGNFPPRFSGLQFPNYSSELNVNALELDDSALYLCASSQDRDNSPLHFGNGTRLTVT.

The chain couples TRBV3-1 (or the pseudogene TRBV3-2) to TRBJ2-4; TRBD1 aligns across 12 bases. The CDR3 spans 16 residues. Per the germline V gene, CDR1 is LGHDT and CDR2 is YNNKEL (reference sequence). J lost 8 bases, V lost 4 bases, and 9 bases had no gene match. The CDR3 protein is CASSPRDRGRGYIQYF. CDR3 DNA: TGTGCCAGCAGCCCCCGGGACAGGGGGCGCGGATACATTCAGTACTTC.

The V and J genes are TRBV5-1 and TRBJ2-2; 8 bases fit TRBD2. With 0 bases clipped from V and 8 bases from J, the junction kept 12 bases outside the gene matches. The germline V gene has CDR1 SGHRS and CDR2 YFSETQ. The CDR3 is 17 residues long. CDR3 DNA sequence: TGCGCCAGCAGCTTGGCCCCGGGACTAGTTCTATCAGGGGAGCTGTTTTTT. This codes for CASSLAPGLVLSGELFF.

The V call is TRBV5-1, the J call TRBJ2-2, with 12 nucleotides matching TRBD2. Unmatched junction bases numbered 8, after V lost 4 bases and J lost 7 bases. The CDR3 extends over 16 amino acids. The V gene's germline CDR1 is SGHRS and CDR2 YFSETQ. DNA of the CDR3: TGCGCCAGCAGCGCCCTAGCGGGGGGGCGAAACGGGGAGCTGTTTTTT. Its translation is CASSALAGGRNGELFF.

CDR3 protein: CAISEPAGTSGGASRGYQETQYF. The CDR3 DNA sequence: TGTGCCATCAGTGAGCCAGCCGGGACTAGCGGGGGGGCTAGTAGGGGTTACCAAGAGACCCAGTACTTC. The V call is TRBV10-3, the J call TRBJ2-5; TRBD2 matches at 16 bases. CDR3 length equals 23 residues. Germline V lookup: CDR1 ENHRY, CDR2 SYGVKD. J lost 0 bases, V lost 2 bases, and 18 bases had no gene match.

J is TRBJ1-1 and V is TRBV25-1; tentatively, D is TRBD1 (5 bases). Trimming left V 3 bases short and J 4 bases short, with 15 bases between. The CDR3 spans 15 residues. The germline gives CDR1 MGHDK, CDR2 SYGVNS. CDR3 in DNA: TGTGCCAGCAGTGATCCCGAGCAGGGCCCCACTGAAGCTTTCTTT. Residues: CASSDPEQGPTEAFF.

This clone appeared a single time. The chain employs TRBV28 and TRBJ1-2, with a weak D call TRBD1 (6 bases). The CDR3 is 13 amino acids. The ends were cut back, 10 bases at V and 0 bases at J, with 12 bases in the middle. From germline, CDR1 is MDHEN and CDR2 SYDVKM. The CDR3, as DNA: TGTGCCACACGGGACACCTCTAACTATGGCTACACCTTC. It encodes CATRDTSNYGYTF.

The chain carries TRBV6-5 and TRBJ2-1, with a weak D call TRBD2 (5 bases). The CDR3 spans 12 residues. Trimming stripped 6 bases from V and 7 bases from J, with 10 bases between. Germline values: CDR1 MNHEY, CDR2 SVGAGI. CDR3 nucleotides: TGTGCCAGCAGCCGAGCGGTGAATGAGCAGTTCTTC. Translating it yields CASSRAVNEQFF.

This clone was observed a handful of times. The rearrangement uses TRBV5-1 and TRBJ1-1; a possible D gene is TRBD1 (6 bases). Per the germline V gene, CDR1 is SGHRS and CDR2 is YFSETQ. The length of the CDR3 is 14 residues. V was cut by 5 bases and J by 8 bases, with 19 bases left in between. The CDR3 loop reads CASSRDTRAAEAFF. The DNA for the CDR3 is TGCGCCAGCAGTCGGGACACGAGGGCCGCCGAAGCTTTCTTT.

This sequence joins TRBV10-3 and TRBJ2-5; D is unresolved. The CDR3 is made up of 12 amino acids. Germline-derived CDR1 and CDR2 are ENHRY and SYGVKD. Trimming shortened V by 10 bases and J by 4 bases, and 13 bases separated the two germline ends. CDR3 in amino acids: CATAPGSETQYF. For the CDR3, the DNA is TGTGCCACCGCCCCCGGGTCAGAGACCCAGTACTTC.

V gene TRBV19 combines with J gene TRBJ1-5; D not resolved. The V gene's germline CDR1 is LNHDA and CDR2 SQIVND (reference sequence). Trimming left V 3 bases short and J 4 bases short, with 10 bases between. The CDR3 sequence is 14 residues long. The CDR3 loop reads CASSILGENQPQHF. CDR3 nucleotide sequence: TGTGCCAGTAGTATTCTTGGAGAGAATCAGCCCCAGCATTTT.

This clone has only a few counts. The rearrangement uses TRBV11-2 and TRBJ2-7, with D perhaps matching TRBD2 (6 bases). V shed 4 bases and J shed 7 bases, with 14 bases lying between them. In germline, CDR1 is SGHAT, CDR2 FQNNGV. The CDR3 is made up of 13 amino acids. The CDR3 protein is CASSSTGVGEQYF. The CDR3 DNA is TGTGCCAGCAGCTCGACGGGGGTGGGTGAGCAGTACTTC.

This chain connects TRBV29-1 to TRBJ2-2; a possible D gene is TRBD2 (7 bases). This CDR3 has 16 amino acids. Trimming took off 0 bases at V and 5 bases at J, with 16 bases between the two ends. CDR1 is SQVTM, CDR2 ANQGSEA, per germline. The CDR3 loop reads CSVEDERGGATGELFF. The CDR3 coding sequence is TGCAGCGTTGAAGACGAAAGAGGGGGGGCTACCGGGGAGCTGTTTTTT.

This clone was counted a few times. The chain has TRBV27 and TRBJ1-4, with D possibly matching TRBD1 (6 bases). The CDR3 consists of 15 residues. V was cut by 6 bases and J by 0 bases, with 11 bases left in between. Per germline, CDR1 MNHEY and CDR2 SMNVEV (reference sequence). The CDR3 spells CASSYRDATNEKLFF. DNA for the CDR3: TGTGCCAGCAGCTACAGGGATGCAACTAATGAAAAACTGTTTTTT.

V usage is TRBV10-3 and J usage is TRBJ2-2; D not certain. Germline V gene data show CDR1 as ENHRY and CDR2 as SYGVKD. The CDR3 loop spans 14 amino acids. V gave up 8 bases and J gave up 0 bases, with 10 bases separating them. CDR3 DNA: TGTGCCATCGCCCAGGCGACGAACACCGGGGAGCTGTTTTTT. Its translation: CAIAQATNTGELFF.

This clone was observed a few times. The rearrangement links TRBV29-1 to TRBJ1-4; possibly TRBD1 for D (6 bases). Germline V gives CDR1 SQVTM, CDR2 ANQGSEA. Trimming removed 4 bases from V and 8 bases from J, with 11 bases in between. The CDR3 consists of 12 residues. In nucleotides, the CDR3 is TGCAGCGTTGGGGAAAGGGGGGAAAAACTGTTTTTT. Encoded protein: CSVGERGEKLFF.

V usage is TRBV10-1 and J usage is TRBJ1-1; D may be TRBD1 (5 bases). Deletions cut 2 bases from V and 4 bases from J, with 8 bases between. Germline V CDR1 and CDR2: WNHNN, SYGVQD (reference sequence). The CDR3 sequence is 13 residues long. CDR3 sequence: CASSEQGRTEAFF. The CDR3 nucleotides read TGCGCCAGCAGTGAGCAGGGTCGCACTGAAGCTTTCTTT.